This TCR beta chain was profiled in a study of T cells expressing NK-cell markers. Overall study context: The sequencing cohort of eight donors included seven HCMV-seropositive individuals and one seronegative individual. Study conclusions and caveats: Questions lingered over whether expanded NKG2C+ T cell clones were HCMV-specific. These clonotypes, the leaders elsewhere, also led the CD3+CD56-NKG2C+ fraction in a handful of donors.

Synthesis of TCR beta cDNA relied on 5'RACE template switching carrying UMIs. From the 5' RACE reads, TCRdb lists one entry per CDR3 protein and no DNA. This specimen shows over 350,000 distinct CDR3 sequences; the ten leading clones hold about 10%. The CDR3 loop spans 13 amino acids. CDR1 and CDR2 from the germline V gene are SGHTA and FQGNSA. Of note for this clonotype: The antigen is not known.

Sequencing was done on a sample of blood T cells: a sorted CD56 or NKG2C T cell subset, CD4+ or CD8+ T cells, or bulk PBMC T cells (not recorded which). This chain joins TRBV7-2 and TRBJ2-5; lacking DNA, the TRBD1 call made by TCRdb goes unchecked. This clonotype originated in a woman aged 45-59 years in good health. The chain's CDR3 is CASRFPGVETQYF.